Below, 26 T cell receptor beta chains from the same sample are listed, as sequenced in a study of shared clonotypes between healthy human individuals. Clones were read by immunoSEQ multiplex PCR, and TCRdb kept only the in-frame ones, dropping some. The repertoire includes 2 million to 2.5 million clones, about 90% of them detected once, and approximately 0.41% sits in the top ten. The specimen sequenced was naive CD4+ T cells from PBMCs. As to subset: CD45RA+ positively selected. These receptors were taken from a man aged 18 to 30 in good health. Some clones in this sample may be carry-over from other donors' samples.

Concerning this clone itself: This specimen includes other DNA sequences encoding the same CDR3. In DNA form, the CDR3 reads TGTGCCAGCAGTTACCGGGCCACGAACACTGAAGCTTTCTTT. It yields the protein CASSYRATNTEAFF. The rearrangement uses TRBV6-5 and TRBJ1-1, with no clear D. The germline CDR1 and CDR2 sequences are MNHEY and SVGAGI. The V and J ends lost 2 bases and 1 base respectively, with 8 bases between them. The CDR3 extends over 14 amino acids.

J is TRBJ2-6 and V is TRBV10-3; D call uncertain. Trimming removed 3 bases at V and 0 bases at J, with 12 bases between. This CDR3 has 17 residues. Germline V lookup: CDR1 ENHRY, CDR2 SYGVKD. CDR3 nucleotides: TGTGCCATCAGTGATTCAGCCGGACGCTCTGGGGCCAACGTCCTGACTTTC. It yields the protein CAISDSAGRSGANVLTF.

Points on this clone: Other nucleotide sequences in the sample specify the same CDR3. The rearrangement links TRBV9 to TRBJ2-1; D might be TRBD1 or TRBD2, each matching 5 bases. Germline values: CDR1 SGDLS, CDR2 YYNGEE. This CDR3 has 15 amino acids. The V and J ends lost 0 bases and 3 bases respectively, with 10 bases between them. The CDR3 here is CASSVVGDSYNEQFF. Written as DNA, the CDR3 is TGTGCCAGCAGCGTAGTGGGGGATAGCTACAATGAGCAGTTCTTC. The entire variable domain, with the rest obtained from reference TRBV9 and TRBJ2-1, is as follows: DSGVTQTPKHLITATGQRVTLRCSPRSGDLSVYWYQQSLDQGLQFLIQYYNGEERAKGNILERFSAQQFPDLHSELNLSSLELGDSALYFCASSVVGDSYNEQFFGPGTRLTVL.

The chain links TRBV28 to TRBJ2-4; possibly TRBD1 for D (6 bases). The germline V and J ends were trimmed by 3 bases and 7 bases, with 16 bases remaining between them. Per the germline V gene, CDR1 is MDHEN and CDR2 is SYDVKM. CDR3 length: 15 amino acids. The CDR3 DNA is TGTGCCAGCAGTTTCCGTTCGCTGAGGGGGAACATTCAGTACTTC. It specifies CASSFRSLRGNIQYF.

The rearrangement links TRBV4-1 to TRBJ2-3, with 9 bases that match TRBD1. Trimming cost V 3 bases and J 0 bases; bases outside gene matches: 7. The CDR3 spans 17 residues. Germline V gene data show CDR1 as MGHRA and CDR2 as YSYEKL. In nucleotides, the CDR3 is TGCGCCAGCAGCCAGAAGGGACAGGGAGAAAGCACAGATACGCAGTATTTT. This encodes CASSQKGQGESTDTQYF.

In DNA, the CDR3 is TGTGCCAGCAGTCGGACACTAGCGGGAGGGCCCCAAGAGCAGTACTTC. Translation gives CASSRTLAGGPQEQYF. This chain uses TRBV27 with TRBJ2-7; 13 nucleotides line up with TRBD2. Germline trimming cut 5 bases from V and 7 bases from J; bases unmatched to any gene: 11. The germline V gene has CDR1 MNHEY and CDR2 SMNVEV (reference sequence). The CDR3 totals 16 residues.

This chain uses TRBV7-3 with TRBJ1-1; D perhaps matches TRBD1 (6 bases). With 0 bases removed from V and 7 bases from J, the gap between germline ends came to 15 bases. The length of the CDR3 is 15 residues. The germline V gene has CDR1 SGHTA and CDR2 FQGTGA. The DNA of the CDR3 is TGTGCCAGCAGCTTAACGTCGGGGGCGCGCGATGAAGCTTTCTTT. Its translation: CASSLTSGARDEAFF.

The chain is built from TRBV28 and TRBJ2-2, with D perhaps TRBD1 or TRBD2 (5 bases each). CDR1 and CDR2 from the germline V gene are MDHEN and SYDVKM. The CDR3 has 16 residues. Trimming stripped 1 base from V and 4 bases from J, with 13 bases between. CDR3 loop: CASSLSFGTVTGELFF. The CDR3 DNA is TGTGCCAGCAGTTTATCTTTCGGGACGGTCACCGGGGAGCTGTTTTTT. The full variable domain, with the rest looked up from reference TRBV28 and TRBJ2-2, is DVKVTQSSRYLVKRTGEKVFLECVQDMDHENMFWYRQDPGLGLRLIYFSYDVKMKEKGDIPEGYSVSREKKERFSLILESASTNQTSMYLCASSLSFGTVTGELFFGEGSRLTVL.

The V gene is TRBV7-3, the J gene TRBJ2-5; weak D call: TRBD2 (6 bases). The germline V gene has CDR1 SGHTA and CDR2 FQGTGA. V was cut by 3 bases and J by 3 bases, with 8 bases left in between. This CDR3 contains 13 residues. The CDR3 coding sequence is TGTGCCAGCAGCTTCGGGAGTGAAGAGACCCAGTACTTC. It codes for CASSFGSEETQYF.

The genes are TRBV30 and TRBJ2-2; D is ambiguous. Trimming cost V 5 bases and J 5 bases, with 15 bases left between them. This CDR3 contains 14 residues. The V gene's germline CDR1 is GTSNPN and CDR2 SVGIG (reference sequence). In nucleotides, the CDR3 is TGTGCCTGGCAGTTGTTTGTCGGAACCGGGGAGCTGTTTTTT. Its translation: CAWQLFVGTGELFF.

In its sample, this clone was seen a few times. V is TRBV12-5 and J is TRBJ1-1; D not resolved. Germline V gene lookup returns CDR1 LGHNT and CDR2 FRNRAP. Trimming took 5 bases from V and 7 from J, leaving 11 bases between them. The CDR3 consists of 12 residues. The CDR3 nucleotides read TGTGCTAGTGGTCTGTACCCGGGTGAAGCTTTCTTT. This encodes CASGLYPGEAFF.

The V call is TRBV11-2, the J call TRBJ2-1, with D uncertain. Trimming shortened V by 5 bases and J by 3 bases, and 17 bases separated the two germline ends. Per the germline V gene, CDR1 is SGHAT and CDR2 is FQNNGV. The CDR3 extends over 16 amino acids. CDR3 amino acids: CASSIILGELYNEQFF. As DNA, the CDR3 is TGTGCCAGCAGCATAATCCTGGGTGAGCTCTACAATGAGCAGTTCTTC.

The chain joins TRBV7-2 to TRBJ1-2; D is unresolved. Germline CDR1 is SGHTA and CDR2 is FQGNSA. CDR3 size: 14 residues. V was trimmed by 1 base and J by 8 bases, leaving 14 bases between them. The CDR3 region has the DNA TGTGCCAGCAGCTTAGTAAAGGTGAAAGCGGGCTACACCTTC. Translating gives CASSLVKVKAGYTF. Filled out from reference TRBV7-2 and TRBJ1-2, the complete variable domain reads GAGVSQSPSNKVTEKGKDVELRCDPISGHTALYWYRQSLGQGLEFLIYFQGNSAPDKSGLPSDRFSAERTGGSVSTLTIQRTQQEDSAVYLCASSLVKVKAGYTFGSGTRLTVV.

This chain links TRBV28 with TRBJ1-4, with no clear D. Germline V gives CDR1 MDHEN, CDR2 SYDVKM. The CDR3 totals 16 residues. The germline V and J ends were trimmed by 3 bases and 0 bases, with 11 bases remaining between them. CDR3 loop: CASSFRAGSTNEKLFF. CDR3 DNA: TGTGCCAGCAGTTTTCGGGCGGGATCAACTAATGAAAAACTGTTTTTT. Full variable domain (outside the CDR3, taken from reference TRBV28 and TRBJ1-4): DVKVTQSSRYLVKRTGEKVFLECVQDMDHENMFWYRQDPGLGLRLIYFSYDVKMKEKGDIPEGYSVSREKKERFSLILESASTNQTSMYLCASSFRAGSTNEKLFFGSGTQLSVL.

The chain is built from TRBV9 and TRBJ2-2, with a weak D call TRBD2 (5 bases). Looked up from germline, CDR1 is SGDLS and CDR2 is YYNGEE. Between the trimmed V and J ends, which lost 4 bases and 0 bases, there was a span of 13 bases. There are 16 residues in the CDR3. DNA for the CDR3: TGTGCCAGCAGCTGGGCGGGCGGATCGAACACCGGGGAGCTGTTTTTT. Protein: CASSWAGGSNTGELFF.

The chain employs TRBV6-1 and TRBJ2-7; TRBD2 aligns across 10 bases. V shed 6 bases, J shed 1 base, and the junction held 6 bases outside the gene matches. This CDR3 spans 15 amino acids. Germline V CDR1 and CDR2: MNHNS, SASEGT. CDR3 nucleotide sequence: TGTGCCAGCAGAGGCATTAGCGGGAGGTCCTACGAGCAGTACTTC. Translation gives CASRGISGRSYEQYF.

The CDR3 coding sequence is TGTGCCAGCAGCAGGGAGTTGGGGACTGAAGCTTTCTTT. Translation: CASSRELGTEAFF. The chain carries TRBV6-6 and TRBJ1-1; a possible D gene is TRBD1 (5 bases). V lost 6 bases to trimming and J lost 5 bases, with 13 bases between them. This CDR3 is built from 13 residues. In germline, CDR1 is MNHNY, CDR2 SVGAGI (reference sequence).

The chain joins TRBV4-2 to TRBJ2-7; weak D call: TRBD1 (6 bases). Germline assignment: CDR1 LGHNA and CDR2 YNFKEQ. This CDR3 comprises 13 residues. The germline V and J ends were trimmed by 4 bases and 4 bases, with 11 bases remaining between them. CDR3 nucleotides: TGTGCCAGCAGCCGAGGACAGCTGTACGAGCAGTACTTC. Amino acid sequence: CASSRGQLYEQYF.

V usage is TRBV7-8 and J usage is TRBJ1-1, with a possible D match to TRBD1 (6 bases). From germline, CDR1 is SGHVS and CDR2 FQNEAQ. Trimming removed 1 base from V and 0 bases from J, with 12 bases in between. The CDR3 sequence is 16 residues long. CDR3 in amino acids: CASSLVDRRLNTEAFF. As DNA, the CDR3 is TGTGCCAGCAGCTTAGTTGACAGGAGGCTGAACACTGAAGCTTTCTTT. Full variable domain (missing parts from reference TRBV7-8 and TRBJ1-1): GAGVSQSPRYKVAKRGQDVALRCDPISGHVSLFWYQQALGQGPEFLTYFQNEAQLDKSGLPSDRFFAERPEGSVSTLKIQRTQQEDSAVYLCASSLVDRRLNTEAFFGQGTRLTVV.

The chain carries TRBV29-1 and TRBJ1-5; the D gene is possibly TRBD1 (5 bases). V lost 7 bases and J 7 bases, leaving 17 bases between the germline ends. The CDR3 consists of 13 residues. The germline gives CDR1 SQVTM, CDR2 ANQGSEA. DNA of the CDR3: TGCAGCGCAATGGGGGGACTTGACCAGCCCCAGCATTTT. Translating it yields CSAMGGLDQPQHF.

The J gene is TRBJ1-3, the V gene TRBV11-2; a weak D match, TRBD1 (6 bases). The germline V gene encodes CDR1 SGHAT and CDR2 FQNNGV. CDR3 length: 16 amino acids. V was cut by 2 bases and J by 7 bases, with 18 bases left in between. As DNA, the CDR3 is TGTGCCAGCAGCTTATCGCTAGGGGGGGAAGGTAACACCATATATTTT. It translates to CASSLSLGGEGNTIYF. The whole variable domain, filled in from reference TRBV11-2 and TRBJ1-3, reads EAGVAQSPRYKIIEKRQSVAFWCNPISGHATLYWYQQILGQGPKLLIQFQNNGVVDDSQLPKDRFSAERLKGVDSTLKIQPAKLEDSAVYLCASSLSLGGEGNTIYFGEGSWLTVV.

V gene TRBV19 combines with J gene TRBJ2-1, with 10 bases identical to TRBD1. This CDR3 spans 14 amino acids. Germline CDR1 reads LNHDA; CDR2 reads SQIVND (reference sequence). V lost 4 bases to trimming and J lost 5 bases; unmatched junction nucleotides: 2. The CDR3 DNA reads as TGTGCCAGTAGTAAGGGACAGGGGAACAATGAGCAGTTCTTC. Translation: CASSKGQGNNEQFF.

The CDR3 loop reads CSVISPTNEKLFF. The CDR3 region has the DNA TGCAGCGTTATAAGTCCAACTAATGAAAAACTGTTTTTT. The rearrangement uses TRBV29-1 and TRBJ1-4; D remains ambiguous. The CDR3 has 13 residues. The germline V gene encodes CDR1 SQVTM and CDR2 ANQGSEA. With 5 bases removed from V and 0 bases from J, the gap between germline ends came to 7 bases.

The chain couples TRBV5-1 to TRBJ2-7, with 9 nucleotides matching TRBD2. With V trimmed by 0 bases and J by 4 bases, 8 bases remained unmatched. The germline V gene encodes CDR1 SGHRS and CDR2 YFSETQ. The CDR3 is 16 amino acids. CDR3 in amino acids: CASSLAGLASNYEQYF. The CDR3 DNA is TGCGCCAGCAGCTTGGCAGGACTAGCGAGTAATTACGAGCAGTACTTC.

V usage is TRBV27 and J usage is TRBJ2-1; D gene unclear. The CDR3 consists of 16 residues. Germline CDR1 and CDR2: MNHEY and SMNVEV (reference sequence). V lost 5 bases, J lost 0 bases, and 14 bases lay in between. The CDR3, as DNA: TGTGCCAGCAGTCTAACTTTGCGGAGCTCCTACAATGAGCAGTTCTTC. Its translation is CASSLTLRSSYNEQFF.

J is TRBJ2-5 and V is TRBV6-6; TRBD1 or TRBD2 may be the D gene (5 bases each). The CDR3 runs 13 residues. V lost 5 bases and J 4 bases, leaving 11 bases between the germline ends. Germline CDR1 MNHNY, CDR2 SVGAGI (reference sequence). The CDR3 nucleotides are TGTGCCAGCAGTATAACTAGGGGAGAGACCCAGTACTTC. Amino acids: CASSITRGETQYF.